The 8 T cell receptor beta chains below were found in one sample sequenced in a study of blood T cells in healthy people across ages. The second PCR ran roughly 7 to 11 cycles with a sample-barcoded 5' primer and J-beta primers. One entry per CDR3 protein results from TCRdb running MiXCR on the 5' RACE reads. The table shows approximately 1.5 million distinct CDR3 sequences, with approximately 32% occurring only once. Sequenced input: blood. The source of these receptors is a woman aged 25 to 39 in good health.

The V gene is TRBV27, the J gene TRBJ2-7; D may be TRBD1 or TRBD2 (5 bases each). This CDR3 comprises 16 residues. CDR1 is MNHEY and CDR2 is SMNVEV in the germline V gene (reference sequence). V lost 8 bases and J lost 1, with 21 bases in between. This CDR3 is CASVLKWGLGSYEQYF. The DNA of the CDR3 is TGTGCCAGCGTCCTAAAGTGGGGGTTGGGGTCCTACGAGCAGTACTTC.

The chain is built from TRBV14 and TRBJ2-3; TRBD2 matches at 8 bases. Germline lookup yields CDR1 SGHDN and CDR2 FVKESK. The CDR3 sequence is 13 residues long. V shed 1 base and J 11 bases; nucleotides not matched to a gene: 5. The CDR3 DNA sequence: TGTGCCAGCAGCCAAGCTGTACTAGCGGTGCAGTATTTT. It specifies CASSQAVLAVQYF.

This clonotype was detected a few times. The V gene is TRBV28, the J gene TRBJ2-3; 7 nucleotides agree with TRBD2. CDR3 length: 12 amino acids. The germline CDR1 and CDR2 sequences are MDHEN and SYDVKM. V lost 3 bases to trimming and J lost 7 bases; unmatched junction nucleotides: 1. CDR3 nucleotide sequence: TGTGCCAGCAGTTTGGGAGGGTATACGCAGTATTTT. Translated: CASSLGGYTQYF.

There are a few counts of this clonotype. V gene TRBV5-1 combines with J gene TRBJ2-5, with D perhaps given as TRBD1 or TRBD2 (5 bases each). Germline lookup yields CDR1 SGHRS and CDR2 YFSETQ. This CDR3 comprises 15 residues. The V gene lost 5 bases and the J gene lost 3 bases, with 17 bases spanning the gap. The DNA of the CDR3 is TGCGCCAGCAGGAACCTCGGGACGAAGAAAGAGACCCAGTACTTC. It encodes CASRNLGTKKETQYF.

The chain is built from TRBV7-9 and TRBJ1-1, with D possibly TRBD1 on 5 matching bases. The CDR3 contains 15 residues. V was clipped by 0 bases and J by 4 bases, with 12 bases between them. Germline V CDR1 and CDR2: SEHNR, FQNEAQ (reference sequence). This chain's CDR3 is CASSLASGAGTEAFF. In DNA, the CDR3 is TGTGCCAGCAGCTTAGCCAGCGGGGCAGGCACTGAAGCTTTCTTT.

V gene TRBV6-5 combines with J gene TRBJ2-3; 11 bases are a match to TRBD1. Germline trimming cut 6 bases from V and 4 bases from J; bases unmatched to any gene: 9. Germline loops: CDR1 MNHEY, CDR2 SVGAGI. The CDR3 runs 16 residues. CDR3 residues: CASSPTRTGGPDTQYF. The CDR3 bases are TGTGCCAGCAGCCCCACGAGGACAGGGGGCCCAGATACGCAGTATTTT.

The V and J genes are TRBV20-1 and TRBJ1-2, with TRBD1 matching over 7 bases. The CDR3 has 15 amino acids. The V and J ends lost 4 bases and 3 bases, in that order; junction bases with no gene match: 11. The germline CDR1 and CDR2 sequences are DFQATT and SNEGSKA (reference sequence). The CDR3 spells CSAMAGRDSDYGYTF. In DNA, the CDR3 is TGCAGTGCTATGGCTGGGCGGGACAGCGACTATGGCTACACCTTC.

The table lists this clonotype with a few counts. The rearrangement joins TRBV20-1 to TRBJ2-1, with 14 nucleotides matching TRBD2. This CDR3 has 21 residues. Trimming removed 0 bases from V and 0 bases from J; junction bases left unmatched: 13. Looked up from germline, CDR1 is DFQATT and CDR2 is SNEGSKA (reference sequence). The CDR3 DNA reads TGCAGTGCTAGAGATCCTAATAGGGGGACTAGCGGGAGCCTCTCCTACAATGAGCAGTTCTTC. This gives the protein CSARDPNRGTSGSLSYNEQFF.